The rows below give T cell receptor beta chains drawn from one sample of a study of identifying expanded T cells in peripheral blood. Clones were read by immunoSEQ multiplex PCR, and TCRdb kept only the in-frame ones, dropping some. The sample shows roughly 63,000 clones, around 86% of them seen only once. Sequencing was performed on blood. These receptors were obtained from a person between 18 and 70 years old in good health. Both conserved end residues are part of each CDR3.

V gene	J gene	CDR3 protein
TRBV6-1	TRBJ2-5	CASRPGLAGPETQYF
TRBV7-9	TRBJ2-5	CASSPRTGGVETQYF
TRBV2	TRBJ2-5	CASSYSKETQYF
TRBV21-1	TRBJ2-3	CASSKIVLAGATDTQYF
TRBV18	TRBJ1-1	CASSPQLDGRGTEAFF
TRBV5-1	TRBJ1-4	CASSLGDTNEKLFF
TRBV5-1	TRBJ2-3	CASSLGVRTNRGNPDTQYF
TRBV18	TRBJ2-1	CASSPLAGGSYNEQFF
TRBV7-6	TRBJ2-1	CASSSADRGRRNEQFF
TRBV6-5	TRBJ2-1	CASSFYRGRSFNEQFF
TRBV18	TRBJ2-3	CASSPDSGTDTQYF
TRBV5-1	TRBJ2-2	CASSLKAGLNTGELFF
TRBV5-1	TRBJ1-5	CASSLLPGNSNQPQHF
TRBV19	TRBJ2-2	CASSIAPRGSGTGELFF
TRBV28	TRBJ1-2	CASSLQGFGYTF
TRBV4-3	TRBJ1-3	CASSQSARSGNTIYF
TRBV6-5	TRBJ2-5	CASSRVILETQYF
TRBV4-1	TRBJ2-2	CASSPQLAGLTGELFF
TRBV27	TRBJ1-2	CASSLGARQSYGYTF
TRBV25-1	TRBJ1-1	CASSDWATEAFF
TRBV19	TRBJ1-2	CASSRGSLYGYTF
TRBV11-2	TRBJ1-1	CASSIPGPNTEAFF
TRBV18	TRBJ2-7	CASSPFSYEQYF
TRBV4-3	TRBJ1-2	CASSQEAGAAYGYTF
TRBV28	TRBJ2-7	CAIQDSSLTYEQYF
TRBV11-3	TRBJ2-3	CASEYRGTVSTDTQYF
TRBV7-2	TRBJ2-2	CASSAKLIANTGELFF
TRBV2	TRBJ2-5	CASREGLAGEVGRETQYF
TRBV20-1	TRBJ1-4	CSAAVNEKLFF
TRBV5-4	TRBJ1-1	CASSLRQMNTEAFF
TRBV9	TRBJ2-3	CASSPTGSPSTDTQYF
TRBV30	TRBJ2-2	CAWSKGNTGELFF
TRBV7-9	TRBJ1-2	CASSLDRQNYGYTF
TRBV2	TRBJ1-3	CASSGSLNSGNTIYF
TRBV19	TRBJ1-2	CASSRGQGFGKTNYGYTF
TRBV5-4	TRBJ1-1	CASSFTGGKAFF
TRBV15	TRBJ2-1	CATSGGRTGSYNEQFF
TRBV18	TRBJ2-6	CASSRQGASGANVLTF
TRBV2	TRBJ2-2	CASSESFVPGELFF
TRBV27	TRBJ2-1	CASTHMHEQFF
TRBV11-3	TRBJ2-1	CASSLARNNNEQFF
TRBV4-1	TRBJ1-2	CASSQGGGYYGYTF
TRBV30	TRBJ1-5	CAWSREGAQPQHF
TRBV21-1	TRBJ1-1	CASSWWVATHRTEAFF
TRBV27	TRBJ2-7	CASSSRRTSGRGGNSYEQYF
TRBV2	TRBJ1-2	CASRDWDTNYGYTF
TRBV11-3	TRBJ2-5	CASSPRPARLGQETQYF
TRBV6-6	TRBJ2-1	CASSPTSLEQFF
TRBV5-6	TRBJ2-1	CASGLSGGAYNEQFF
TRBV7-3	TRBJ2-3	CASSANRDGGADTQYF
TRBV9	TRBJ1-2	CASSGGSDYGYTF